This TCR beta chain was retrieved from a study of blood T cell repertoires in COVID-19. About the research overall: Samples came from the United States, Italy and Spain, spanning acute and convalescent COVID-19. Sample material is recorded as cDNA or gDNA derived from T cells, B-cell-depleted T cells, or PBMCs.

The CDR3 extends over 15 amino acids. CDR1 and CDR2 (germline): KGHSH, LQKENI. The V segment lost 2 bases and the J segment 6 bases; nucleotides outside the gene matches: 7. Some clones are missing from TCRdb's copy, which holds only in-frame ones; the method was immunoSEQ multiplex PCR. The table shows 85,000 to 95,000 clones, with 80% to 95% occurring only once. This clonotype originated in a woman aged 45-65 years in a cohort sampled during active COVID-19. V and J are TRBV18 and TRBJ2-3; the match to TRBD2 covers 8 bases. Sequenced input: peripheral blood. Here the CDR3 DNA reads TGTGCCAGCTCACCAAACGGGGGGGCGGCGGATACGCAGTATTTT. This translates into CASSPNGGAADTQYF.